The subject of this entry is one T cell receptor (beta chain). V dropped 0 bases and J dropped 5 bases, with 4 bases sitting between them. This CDR3 is 12 amino acids long. Germline CDR1 reads MGHRA; CDR2 reads YSYEKL. These data are taken from a study of blood T cell repertoires in COVID-19. The wider study: Acute and convalescent COVID-19 specimens originated in the United States, Italy and Spain. PBMCs, B-cell-depleted T cells, or T cells provided the cDNA or gDNA that made up the material.

Clones were sequenced by immunoSEQ multiplex PCR, and TCRdb holds only the in-frame ones, with some missing. This table holds around 500,000 clones, 85% to 90% found once. Ages ranged from 18 to 89 years, with residence in approximately 25 US areas. The receptor comes from a woman in her thirties or forties who had recovered from COVID-19. This chain connects TRBV4-1 to TRBJ2-5; unclear D gene. The specimen sequenced was PBMCs or T cells enriched from blood (not recorded which). The CDR3 DNA sequence: TGCGCCAGCAGCCAAGACCTGGAGACCCAGTACTTC. Translated, it gives CASSQDLETQYF.